This T cell receptor beta chain derives from a study of T cells in Graves' hyperthyroidism and ophthalmopathy (dated by TCRdb to 2018 to 2020). For the wider study: Peripheral blood was sampled at the time of initial diagnosis, prior to any treatment. Thyroid tissue and blood T-cell repertoires from more than five Graves' hyperthyroidism patients were also compared in the study. After sampling, hyperthyroidism patients received methimazole starting at 30 mg daily, and ophthalmopathy patients received high-dose intravenous methylprednisolone. The paper describes TCR Vbeta CDR3 sequencing of about 140 peripheral blood samples, made up of roughly 45 ophthalmopathy patients, 70 to 75 hyperthyroidism patients and about 17 progressor patients. The 100 discovery patients were divided at random into training and test sets in a 7:3 ratio. Prospective prediction of ophthalmopathy was tested in an independent validation cohort consisting of 18 hyperthyroidism patients and 15 or so patients who later progressed to ophthalmopathy. TCR V-J signatures able to tell the groups apart were searched for in a discovery cohort of around 95 patients, of whom roughly 42 had Graves' ophthalmopathy and about 55 had stable Graves' hyperthyroidism.

The germline V gene sets CDR1 to SGHTA and CDR2 to FQGNSA. Trimming takes 5 bases from V and 6 bases from J, and the germline ends sit 19 bases apart. The CDR3 runs 15 residues from the cysteine to the phenylalanine. The CDR3 DNA has 45 bases and is translated from base 1. This clonotype was detected ten times or more. No antigen is known for it. There are no base qualities to consult, and no much larger clone falls within one base. The investigation overall reported the following: During validation, the model predicted progression to ophthalmopathy a median of around six months ahead of onset, with more than 60% sensitivity and almost 75% specificity. No statistical method was used to fix the sample size in advance, and group allocation was not hidden from the investigators. A model built on a 13 V-J signature distinguished ophthalmopathy from stable hyperthyroidism, reaching 85% to 90% sensitivity and around 81% specificity in cross-validation and 80%/75% in testing. Blood samples also contained most of the expanded thyroid clonotypes (frequency above 0.001), which suggests that blood repertoires may reflect thyroid immune responses.

Amplification of TCR beta CDR3 regions was carried out from RNA transcripts. A first-round RT-PCR of the TCR CDR3 used the HTBI primer set with the Qiagen OneStep RT-PCR kit. Libraries were constructed in a second round of multiplex PCR, after which size selection and purification were carried out. Paired-end sequencing of the libraries was performed with 100 bp reads on an Illumina HiSeq2000. In the source study's methods: SOAPnuke was used to process the raw data, with reads discarded if the reads contained adapters or uncalled bases, had a mean Phred below 15, or lacked an exact constant-primer or identifier match. COPE v1.2.5 was used to merge the high-quality paired reads, and each unique nucleotide sequence was defined as a clonotype. MiTCR v1.1 was used to align clonotypes to the IMGT TRBV, TRBD and TRBJ reference segments. The analysis was restricted to V-J combinations with a frequency above 0.0001, which together covered just over 98% of the repertoires. The TCS score was defined as the ratio of F50 (clonal expansion) to E x V (chaos), calculated using BLOSUM62-based TCRdist between CDR3 peptides within each V-J. Welch's t-statistics and random forest reduced several hundred V-J features to 13, which were used in a naive Bayes classifier (R e1071). TCRdb reanalyzed the raw reads on its own, using fastp at Q25 for trimming and MiXCR for clone calling, and kept in-frame beta chains. Rows matching on CDR3 protein sequence are summarized as one entry with the most common DNA and genes. For this entry, the V and J calls and clone size follow TCRdb and not the study's own pipeline. For this sample there are 270,000 or so distinct CDR3 sequences; approximately 16% appear just once. The biggest ten clones account for 30% of the sample.

The hyperthyroidism patients were between 18 and 65 years old and newly diagnosed, with a disease duration of less than 2 months. The study excluded patients with uncontrolled infections, other autoimmune diseases, pregnancy or lactation. Diagnoses were established on the basis of clinical symptoms, serum thyroxine and TRAb, thyroid ultrasound, and orbital computed tomography. Blood from progressor patients was drawn when they were first diagnosed with hyperthyroidism, before any ophthalmopathy symptoms appeared. Ficoll-Paque density gradient centrifugation was used to isolate PBMCs from 8.5 to 10 ml of fresh peripheral blood. Patients classed as progressors first received a Graves' hyperthyroidism diagnosis and then went on to develop ophthalmopathy during follow-up. Total RNA was extracted with Trizol reagent, and quality was checked on an Agilent 2100 Bioanalyzer.

The clonotype was recovered from a woman aged 50 to 60 with Graves' hyperthyroidism that later progressed to Graves' ophthalmopathy. The sequenced material came from blood. The sequence links TRBV7-2 to TRBJ1-1, with the D gene not clear enough to name. At the DNA level, the sequence is TGTGCCAGCAGCCCCCCGGACGGGGATAATCCTGAAGCTTTCTTT. It is translated as CASSPPDGDNPEAFF.